The sequence of this T cell receptor beta chain was determined in a study of PD-1 blockade in classical Hodgkin lymphoma (dated by TCRdb to 2020 to 2022). Study-level background: Nivolumab dosing was 3 mg/kg intravenously every 2 weeks, continuing until either disease progression or unacceptable toxicity. The study used TCR beta sequencing and CyTOF to define a peripheral blood immune signature of response to PD-1 blockade in classical Hodgkin lymphoma. Results and caveats for the whole study, not just this receptor: Trial patients achieving complete response had baseline diversity similar to newly diagnosed patients, whereas partial responders and progressors had significantly lower diversity. Baseline TCR diversity was reported to be lower in newly diagnosed patients than in healthy donors, and even lower in relapsed/refractory patients. CD4+ but not CD8+ TCR diversity rose significantly by C4D1 (p=0.0027 vs p=0.16), most apparent in complete responders (p=0.02). Lower diversity was seen in patients whose nivolumab began less than 1 year after ASCT, and these patients were left out of later analyses so that immune reconstitution would not confound the results. The study was restricted to a single clinical trial cohort, and the causes of repertoire differences, possibly disease activity or prior therapy, were left undefined.

In the germline V gene, CDR1 corresponds to SGHTA and CDR2 to FQGNSA. The CDR3 runs 15 amino acids, cysteine and phenylalanine included. Kept here is only the CDR3 DNA, which spans 45 bases and is read in frame from base 1. V is cut by 4 bases and J by 4 bases, and the space between the germline ends is 13 bases. The intended sense of this specimen's time point label: cycle 2 day 1 (C2D1) of nivolumab. Every trial patient had relapsed following autologous stem cell transplantation, and prior brentuximab vedotin exposure was what differed among cohorts A, B and C. The trial cohort was composed of about 53 patients with relapsed/refractory classical Hodgkin lymphoma, for whom complete response, partial response or progressive disease was recorded as best overall response. In the multi-cohort phase II CheckMate 205 trial, trial patients received single-agent nivolumab. An independent review committee assessed best overall response by applying the 2007 International Working Group response criteria. PBMCs from the trial were collected at three points: immediately before nivolumab initiation (C1D1), and during therapy at cycle 2 day 1 and cycle 4 day 1. Peripheral blood was collected in 8 mL Vacutainer Cell Preparation Tubes, from which PBMCs were isolated by centrifugation and then cryopreserved.

The Qiagen DNeasy kit was used to extract genomic DNA from unsorted PBMCs and from the negatively selected CD4+ and CD8+ fractions. TCR beta CDR3 regions were amplified by immunoSEQ multiplex PCR using primers annealing to V and J segments. Amplification bias was minimized using a synthetic immune receptor repertoire, and residual bias was removed computationally after sequencing. The authors' analysis ran thus. Repertoire diversity was quantified as the Shannon entropy index using custom Python scripts. The unsorted, CD4+ and CD8+ repertoires were each analyzed separately, with the exception of combined analyses, where CD4+ and CD8+ sequences were merged in silico. Clonal expansion was defined as a frequency increase of at least 2-fold after treatment compared with C1D1, and clones undetected at baseline were assigned a pseudocount of 0.5. Singleton clones were defined as clones with 0 or 1 copy at C1D1, and non-singleton clones were defined as clones with 2 or more copies. By matching protein sequences in sorted samples from the same patient, clones expanded in unsorted samples were annotated as CD4+, CD8+ or unknown. Diversity changes from C1D1 to C4D1 were tested in paired samples using Wilcoxon tests. In TCRdb, the immuneACCESS table is reduced to in-frame sequences with V and J assigned. These tables do not hold every clone; where another copy was compared, an unresolved V gene accounts for under half, and the others remain unexplained. The D gene and trimming were derived from the DNA, and the V and J assignments and clone size from that table. For this sample there are 95,000 to 100,000 clones; roughly 90% appear just once. Under 8% of the sample belongs to the ten largest clones.

In the case of this clone: Its specific antigen is unknown. Base-call qualities are not available, and no considerably larger clone is one nucleotide away.

Sequenced material: peripheral blood mononuclear cells (PBMCs), taken before the second cycle of nivolumab. The rearranged chain carries TRBV7-2 and TRBJ2-2; 5 matching bases give a weak D call of TRBD2. The clonotype comes from a human donor with classical Hodgkin lymphoma. Read as DNA, the sequence is TGTGCCAGCAGCTCGCGGACGGGATTCACCGGGGAGCTGTTTTTT. This encodes CASSSRTGFTGELFF.